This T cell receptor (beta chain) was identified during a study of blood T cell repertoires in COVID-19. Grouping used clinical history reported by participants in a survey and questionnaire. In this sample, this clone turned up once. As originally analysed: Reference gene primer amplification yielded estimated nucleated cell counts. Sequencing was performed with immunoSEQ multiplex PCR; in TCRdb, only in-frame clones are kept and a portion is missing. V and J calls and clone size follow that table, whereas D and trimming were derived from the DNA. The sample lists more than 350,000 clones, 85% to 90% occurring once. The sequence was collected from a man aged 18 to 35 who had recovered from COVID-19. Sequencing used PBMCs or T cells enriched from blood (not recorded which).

The CDR3 reads CASSDQRGAGANVLTF. CDR3 coding DNA: TGTGCCAGCTCAGATCAAAGGGGCGCTGGGGCCAACGTCCTGACTTTC. V usage is TRBV18 and J usage is TRBJ2-6, with a weak D call TRBD1 (5 bases). Looked up from germline, CDR1 is KGHSH and CDR2 is LQKENI. With 5 bases removed from V and 2 bases from J, the gap between germline ends came to 13 bases. CDR3 length: 16 residues. Full variable domain (outside the CDR3, taken from reference TRBV18 and TRBJ2-6): NAGVMQNPRHLVRRRGQEARLRCSPMKGHSHVYWYRQLPEEGLKFMVYLQKENIIDESGMPKERFSAEFPKEGPSILRIQQVVRGDSAAYFCASSDQRGAGANVLTFGAGSRLTVL.